This T cell receptor beta chain is drawn from a study of cytomegalovirus exposure and HLA in healthy donors. In the study overall: For the approximately 400 genotyped donors, roughly 80% fell within the Caucasian-associated ancestry cluster.

With V trimmed by 3 bases and J by 5 bases, 3 bases remained unmatched. The CDR3 covers 12 residues. The germline V gene encodes CDR1 SQVTM and CDR2 ANQGSEA. Vbeta (60) and Jbeta (13) primers were used in the PCR. TCRdb keeps only in-frame clones here, not all; method: immunoSEQ multiplex PCR. Of around 210,000 clones in the sample, around 79% were seen once. The source material was PBMCs. The J gene is TRBJ2-7, the V gene TRBV29-1; TRBD2 agrees at 8 bases. The receptor comes from a male donor in good health and CMV-seropositive. The CDR3 DNA follows: TGCAGCGTTGATGGCGGGGGGAACGAGCAGTACTTC. It translates to CSVDGGGNEQYF.